The source of this T cell receptor beta chain is a study of T cell responses to AZD1222 COVID-19 vaccine. Germline CDR1 and CDR2: SGHAT and FQNNGV. V was clipped by 4 bases and J by 3 bases; unmatched bases: 7. The CDR3 contains 15 residues. TCRdb's table, derived via immunoSEQ multiplex PCR, lists solely in-frame clones and lacks some. The table has over 85,000 clones, 80% to 85% seen once. Material: peripheral blood, obtained on day 0 of AZD1222 vaccination. The TCR was taken from an adult in good health. V is TRBV11-2 and J is TRBJ2-5; TRBD2 matches 8 bases. The CDR3 DNA is TGTGCCAGCAGCTCCCCCCCCGGGGGGGAAGAGACCCAGTACTTC. It specifies CASSSPPGGEETQYF.